This TCR beta chain appears in the sequencing data of a study of blood T cell repertoires in COVID-19. At the level of the study: Sites in the United States, Italy and Spain provided acute and convalescent COVID-19 samples. The analysed material was cDNA or gDNA that came from T cells, B-cell-depleted T cells, or PBMCs.

The CDR3 has 16 residues. CDR1 LGHNA and CDR2 YSLEER come from the germline V gene. Trimming cost V 0 bases and J 8 bases; bases outside gene matches: 6. Original processing methods: Quantification of nucleated cells was approximated via reference gene primer amplification. The data were produced by immunoSEQ multiplex PCR, yet TCRdb's version contains in-frame clones alone and is incomplete. Clonal size and the V and J genes are those of that table, whereas D and trimming came from the DNA. The sample has roughly 200,000 clones, roughly 81% seen once. The specimen sequenced was peripheral blood. This receptor was identified in a woman older than 75 with acute or convalescent COVID-19. The chain recombines TRBV4-3 with TRBJ1-6, with 8 bases matching TRBD1. CDR3 bases: TGCGCCAGCAGCCAAGATCTAGACAGGGGATATTCACCCCTCCACTTT. Its protein is CASSQDLDRGYSPLHF.